The T cell receptor beta chain under discussion was sequenced for a study of blood T cells in healthy people across ages. General study findings and limits: Naive T cell percentage showed a strong correlation with the diversity of TCR beta. Because sorting was not performed, PBMCs prevented conclusive naive versus antigen-experienced comparison.

Comment on this clonotype: Its antigen is not identified.

Next came a second PCR, run for roughly 6 to 11 cycles, which used a sample-barcoded 5' primer along with a J-beta primer mix. TCRdb used MiXCR to reprocess the 5' RACE reads, holding one entry per CDR3 protein. The data hold roughly 800,000 distinct CDR3 sequences, with roughly 50% observed a single time. This CDR3 is built from 14 residues. The germline gives CDR1 SGDLS, CDR2 YYNGEE. The ends were cut back, 0 bases at V and 2 bases at J, with 7 bases in the middle. The sequence was obtained from a man under 40 in good health. The rearrangement joins TRBV9 to TRBJ2-3; the D is unclear. Sequencing was performed on blood. The CDR3 loop reads CASSVGTYTDTQYF. CDR3 DNA: TGTGCCAGCAGCGTAGGGACCTACACAGATACGCAGTATTTT.